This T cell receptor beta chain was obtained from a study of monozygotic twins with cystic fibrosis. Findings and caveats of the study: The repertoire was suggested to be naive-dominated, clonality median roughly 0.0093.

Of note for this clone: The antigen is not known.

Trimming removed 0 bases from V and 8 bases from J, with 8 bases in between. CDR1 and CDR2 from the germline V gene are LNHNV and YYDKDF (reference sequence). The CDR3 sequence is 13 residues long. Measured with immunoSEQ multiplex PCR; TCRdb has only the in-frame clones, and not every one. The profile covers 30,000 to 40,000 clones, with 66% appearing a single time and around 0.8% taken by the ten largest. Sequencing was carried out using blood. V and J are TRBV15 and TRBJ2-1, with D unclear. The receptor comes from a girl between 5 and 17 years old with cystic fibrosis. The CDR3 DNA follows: TGTGCCACCAGCAGAGATCGCCAGGATGAGCAGTTCTTC. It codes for CATSRDRQDEQFF.